The 26 T cell receptor beta chains below come from one sample, sequenced in a study of a mutant IDH1 vaccine in newly diagnosed glioma. Clones were read by immunoSEQ multiplex PCR, and TCRdb kept only the in-frame ones, dropping some. Here the sample spans about 59,000 clones, 91% being singletons. Time point indicated: baseline, week 1 (first vaccination visit). Specified treatment: pre-vaccination baseline after standard-of-care therapy. The input for sequencing was PBMCs, taken from a glioma patient treated with radiotherapy, temozolomide or both. These receptors came from a man aged 45-65 years with glioma.

The chain is built from TRBV9 and TRBJ2-5; 8 nucleotides match TRBD2. The V gene end was trimmed by 0 bases and the J gene end by 4 bases; junction bases not matched to a gene: 8. CDR3 length equals 16 residues. CDR1 is SGDLS, CDR2 YYNGEE, per germline. The CDR3: CASSVAPGGGLETQYF. The DNA for the CDR3 is TGTGCCAGCAGCGTAGCCCCGGGGGGGGGCCTAGAGACCCAGTACTTC.

The rearrangement links TRBV4-3 to TRBJ1-2, with a weak D call TRBD1 (6 bases). The CDR3 contains 16 residues. With 1 base removed from V and 7 bases from J, the gap between germline ends came to 19 bases. Germline-derived CDR1 and CDR2 are LGHNA and YSLEER. The CDR3 loop is CASSQAGQGSLTGYTF. The CDR3 region has the DNA TGCGCCAGCAGCCAAGCAGGGCAGGGGTCTCTCACTGGCTACACCTTC.

V usage is TRBV9 and J usage is TRBJ1-1; the match to TRBD1 covers 7 bases. The CDR3 contains 16 residues. Germline V CDR1 and CDR2: SGDLS, YYNGEE. Trimming cost V 4 bases and J 0 bases; bases outside gene matches: 9. The CDR3 is CASSPRGDRLNTEAFF. The CDR3 DNA is TGTGCCAGCAGCCCCCGAGGGGACAGACTGAACACTGAAGCTTTCTTT.

Only one count was recorded for this clone. The V and J genes are TRBV29-1 and TRBJ2-3; D call uncertain. The CDR3 totals 15 residues. Germline CDR1 and CDR2: SQVTM and ANQGSEA. V was clipped by 2 bases and J by 0 bases, with 12 bases between them. The CDR3 DNA sequence: TGCAGCGTTGAATTGTCGGCGCCTAGCACAGATACGCAGTATTTT. Translating gives CSVELSAPSTDTQYF.

V and J are TRBV19 and TRBJ1-4; 8 nucleotides match TRBD1. The CDR3 length is 15 residues. Germline assignment: CDR1 LNHDA and CDR2 SQIVND (reference sequence). V shed 3 bases and J 8 bases; nucleotides not matched to a gene: 8. The CDR3 here is CASSIRQGRLEKLFF. The CDR3 nucleotides read TGTGCCAGTAGTATCCGACAGGGGAGGTTGGAAAAACTGTTTTTT.

J is TRBJ2-2 and V is TRBV4-3; no firm D call. Trimming left V 0 bases short and J 4 bases short, with 3 bases between. Germline CDR1 LGHNA, CDR2 YSLEER. The CDR3 is 13 residues long. The CDR3 DNA follows: TGCGCCAGCAGCCAAGACAGCACCGGGGAGCTGTTTTTT. Encoded protein: CASSQDSTGELFF.

The genes are TRBV6-5 and TRBJ2-7; 11 nucleotides agree with TRBD2. The CDR3 runs 15 residues. CDR1 is MNHEY and CDR2 is SVGAGI in the germline V gene. V dropped 7 bases and J dropped 2; count of bases not matched to a gene: 7. The CDR3: CASNAGTSGPYEQYF. CDR3 nucleotides: TGTGCCAGCAACGCCGGGACTAGCGGACCCTACGAGCAGTACTTC.

The CDR3 sequence: CASSYVRGSPLHF. CDR3 nucleotide sequence: TGTGCCAGCAGTTACGTTAGGGGATCACCCCTCCACTTT. The rearrangement uses TRBV6-5 and TRBJ1-6, with D possibly matching TRBD1 (5 bases). The germline V gene has CDR1 MNHEY and CDR2 SVGAGI. The V end was cut by 2 bases, the J end by 10 bases, with 9 bases between. The CDR3 length is 13 residues.

CDR3 in DNA: TGCGCCAGCAGTGAGTCGAGTGCCGCCGGGGAGCTGTTTTTT. Its protein is CASSESSAAGELFF. This rearrangement joins TRBV10-1 to TRBJ2-2; D is ambiguous. The ends were cut back, 0 bases at V and 6 bases at J, with 8 bases in the middle. Germline V gives CDR1 WNHNN, CDR2 SYGVQD (reference sequence). The CDR3 covers 14 residues.

The rearrangement links TRBV14 to TRBJ2-5; D is unclear. Germline-derived CDR1 and CDR2 are SGHDN and FVKESK. V was pared by 2 bases and J by 0 bases, with 13 bases between. CDR3 length equals 16 residues. In DNA, the CDR3 is TGTGCCAGCAGCCAAATGGGCGATCTGTACCAAGAGACCCAGTACTTC. Translation: CASSQMGDLYQETQYF.

The V call is TRBV18, the J call TRBJ2-4, with TRBD2 identical over 8 bases. In germline, CDR1 is KGHSH, CDR2 LQKENI. Trimming took 2 bases from V and 5 from J; bases not matched to a gene: 5. The CDR3 is made up of 15 amino acids. CDR3 loop: CASSPVAGRENIQYF. CDR3 nucleotides: TGTGCCAGCTCACCAGTAGCGGGAAGGGAAAACATTCAGTACTTC.

The chain recombines TRBV29-1 with TRBJ1-4; a weak D match, TRBD1 (5 bases). Trimming removed 7 bases from V and 4 bases from J, with 13 bases in between. The CDR3 extends over 13 amino acids. Per germline, CDR1 SQVTM and CDR2 ANQGSEA. The CDR3, as DNA: TGCAGCGGCCAGGGACCGCATAATGAAAAACTGTTTTTT. It yields the protein CSGQGPHNEKLFF.

This chain links TRBV20-1 with TRBJ1-2, with 7 positions matching TRBD1. CDR3 size: 11 residues. The ends lost 3 bases at V and 7 bases at J; junction bases unmatched: 2. CDR1 and CDR2 from the germline V gene are DFQATT and SNEGSKA (reference sequence). The DNA for the CDR3 is TGCAGTGCTAGGGGGGACAGTGGCTACACCTTC. Translating gives CSARGDSGYTF.

The chain carries TRBV5-1 and TRBJ2-1; 12 bases line up with TRBD1. CDR1 is SGHRS and CDR2 is YFSETQ in the germline V gene. The CDR3 loop spans 15 amino acids. The V gene end was trimmed by 6 bases and the J gene end by 8 bases; junction bases not matched to a gene: 9. CDR3 amino acids: CASTSGTGGNDEQFF. The CDR3 region has the DNA TGCGCCAGCACCTCCGGGACAGGGGGCAACGATGAGCAGTTCTTC.

This rearrangement joins TRBV10-3 to TRBJ1-1, with D possibly being TRBD1 (6 bases). Germline lookup yields CDR1 ENHRY and CDR2 SYGVKD. CDR3 length equals 16 residues. V gave up 0 bases and J gave up 0 bases, with 11 bases separating them. The CDR3 region has the DNA TGTGCCATCAGTGAGTCGGCAGGGGCGATGAACACTGAAGCTTTCTTT. Translated, it gives CAISESAGAMNTEAFF.

CDR3 protein: CASSPDRDYTEAFF. The CDR3 DNA sequence: TGTGCCAGCAGCCCCGACAGGGATTACACTGAAGCTTTCTTT. This chain connects TRBV7-3 to TRBJ1-1, with TRBD1 matching 7 bases. The ends lost 5 bases at V and 3 bases at J; junction bases unmatched: 6. The CDR3 totals 14 residues. Germline CDR1 reads SGHTA; CDR2 reads FQGTGA. Together with reference TRBV7-3 and TRBJ1-1, the CDR3 gives the full variable domain: GAGVSQTPSNKVTEKGKYVELRCDPISGHTALYWYRQSLGQGPEFLIYFQGTGAADDSGLPNDRFFAVRPEGSVSTLKIQRTERGDSAVYLCASSPDRDYTEAFFGQGTRLTVV.

The chain combines TRBV4-2 with TRBJ2-5, with 9 bases aligning to TRBD1. V was pared by 1 base and J by 5 bases, with 8 bases of the junction left unmatched. The length of the CDR3 is 16 residues. Looked up from germline, CDR1 is LGHNA and CDR2 is YNFKEQ. CDR3 residues: CASSQGLGQGPETQYF. The DNA for the CDR3 is TGTGCCAGCAGCCAAGGCCTGGGACAGGGCCCCGAGACCCAGTACTTC.

The chain uses TRBV6-1 and TRBJ1-4; 9 bases fit TRBD1. This CDR3 is 15 amino acids long. Per the germline V gene, CDR1 is MNHNS and CDR2 is SASEGT. V dropped 6 bases and J dropped 10; count of bases not matched to a gene: 12. The CDR3 spells CASRQGAHVMGKLFF. DNA for the CDR3: TGTGCCAGCAGACAGGGGGCGCATGTCATGGGAAAACTGTTTTTT.

The chain links TRBV30 to TRBJ1-1, with D possibly being TRBD1 (6 bases). The V end lost 4 bases, the J end lost 2 bases, and 8 bases lay between the germline ends. Germline CDR1 and CDR2: GTSNPN and SVGIG (reference sequence). This CDR3 has 12 amino acids. The CDR3 coding sequence is TGTGCCTGGAACAGGGTAAACACTGAAGCTTTCTTT. Protein product: CAWNRVNTEAFF.

Here the CDR3 DNA reads TGTGCCAGCAGCAAACGGGACAGCCCTAACTATGGCTACACCTTC. Translated, it gives CASSKRDSPNYGYTF. This rearrangement joins TRBV21-1 to TRBJ1-2; the table's D call, TRBD1, has no DNA check behind it. TRBV21-1 is noted as a pseudogene. The CDR3 spans 15 residues.

This chain uses TRBV11-2 with TRBJ2-7; TRBD1 agrees at 8 bases. J gave up 6 bases and V 2 bases, and 3 bases lay outside the gene matches. The CDR3 length is 13 residues. The germline V gene encodes CDR1 SGHAT and CDR2 FQNNGV. The CDR3 nucleotides read TGTGCCAGCAGCTTACAGGGGGCGTTCGAGCAGTACTTC. Translated: CASSLQGAFEQYF.

J is TRBJ2-7 and V is TRBV5-6; possibly TRBD2 for D (6 bases). Trimming took 4 bases from V and 2 from J, leaving 10 bases between them. CDR1 and CDR2 (germline): SGHDT, YYEEEE. The CDR3 is 13 amino acids. CDR3 in amino acids: CASSLTGAYEQYF. The CDR3 nucleotides read TGTGCCAGCAGCCTTACGGGGGCCTACGAGCAGTACTTC.

The chain employs TRBV7-9 and TRBJ2-7; tentatively, D is TRBD1 (5 bases). This CDR3 contains 13 residues. Germline CDR1 SEHNR, CDR2 FQNEAQ (reference sequence). Trimming shortened V by 5 bases and J by 6 bases, and 14 bases separated the two germline ends. The CDR3 coding sequence is TGTGCCAGCAGCACCCAAGGGGTTGGCGAGCAGTACTTC. Its protein is CASSTQGVGEQYF.

The chain uses TRBV4-2 and TRBJ2-3; D call uncertain. V lost 0 bases and J 3 bases, leaving 4 bases between the germline ends. The CDR3 runs 13 residues. Germline V gene lookup returns CDR1 LGHNA and CDR2 YNFKEQ. The CDR3 DNA sequence: TGTGCCAGCAGCCAAGATCCTACAGATACGCAGTATTTT. It translates to CASSQDPTDTQYF.

This clone was seen a handful of times. The chain has TRBV30 and TRBJ1-1, with a tentative D call TRBD1 (6 bases). This CDR3 has 14 residues. Germline V CDR1 and CDR2: GTSNPN, SVGIG (reference sequence). The ends were cut back, 3 bases at V and 0 bases at J, with 11 bases in the middle. CDR3 sequence (DNA): TGTGCCTGGAGCTTCGGGGGCTTGAACACTGAAGCTTTCTTT. It is translated as CAWSFGGLNTEAFF.

V gene TRBV7-9 combines with J gene TRBJ1-6; D call uncertain. The CDR3 sequence is 12 residues long. Germline CDR1 reads SEHNR; CDR2 reads FQNEAQ (reference sequence). V was pared by 7 bases and J by 9 bases, with 10 bases between. The CDR3 sequence is CASNQATSPLHF. CDR3 DNA sequence: TGTGCCAGCAACCAAGCCACTTCACCCCTCCACTTT.